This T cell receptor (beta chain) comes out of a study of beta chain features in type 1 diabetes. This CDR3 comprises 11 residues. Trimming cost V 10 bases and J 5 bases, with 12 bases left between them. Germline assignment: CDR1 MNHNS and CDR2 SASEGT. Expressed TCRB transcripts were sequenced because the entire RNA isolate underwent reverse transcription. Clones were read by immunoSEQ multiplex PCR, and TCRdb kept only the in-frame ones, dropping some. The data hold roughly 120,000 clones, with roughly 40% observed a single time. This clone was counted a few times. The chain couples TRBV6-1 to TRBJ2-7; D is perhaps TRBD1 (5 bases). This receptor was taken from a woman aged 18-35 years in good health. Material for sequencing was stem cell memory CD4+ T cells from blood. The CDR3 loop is CAISGYNEQYF. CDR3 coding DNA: TGTGCCATCTCAGGGTACAACGAGCAGTACTTC.